This is a list of T cell receptor beta chains from one sample in a study of cytomegalovirus exposure and HLA in healthy donors. TCRdb keeps only in-frame clones here, not all; method: immunoSEQ multiplex PCR. The sample includes about 130,000 clones, about 79% seen only once; the top ten take 2% to 3%. The sample taken for sequencing was PBMCs. Source of these receptors: a man aged 50-60 years in good health and CMV-seronegative. The CDR3 runs from the conserved cysteine through the conserved F or W. D genes are given only for firm matches. The size of a clone is reported for some rows only, either as once, few or many, or as a class for expanded clones.

CDR3 DNA,CDR3 protein,clone size,V gene,D gene,J gene
TGTGCCAGCAGAGCCGGAGGCTCGAGTGAAAAACTGTTTTTT,CASRAGGSSEKLFF,NA,TRBV6-5,NA,TRBJ1-4
TGTGCCAGCAGCTTGGGGGGACAGGGGGGAACTGAAGCTTTCTTT,CASSLGGQGGTEAFF,few,TRBV5-4,TRBD1,TRBJ1-1
TGTGCCAGTAGTATACAGGGTAGTCGTTACGAGCAGTACTTC,CASSIQGSRYEQYF,NA,TRBV19,NA,TRBJ2-7
TGTGCCAGTAGACCTCGGGACACTTACAACTATGGCTACACCTTC,CASRPRDTYNYGYTF,NA,TRBV19,NA,TRBJ1-2
TGTGCCAGTTCTGACAGGGGAAGGGATGGCTACACCTTC,CASSDRGRDGYTF,NA,TRBV19,TRBD1,TRBJ1-2
TGTGCCAGCAGTGAGGGCGGGGGCATGACCCAGTACTTC,CASSEGGGMTQYF,NA,TRBV2,NA,TRBJ2-5
TGCGCCAGCAGCCAAGTCGCGGGGGCCTACGAGCAGTACTTC,CASSQVAGAYEQYF,NA,TRBV4-3,TRBD2,TRBJ2-7
TGTGCCAGCAGCTTAGGCGGCGAGCAGTTCTTC,CASSLGGEQFF,NA,TRBV7-3,NA,TRBJ2-1
TGTGCCAGTAGTTCCCCCGGGCGGGGGGGCGATACGCAGTATTTT,CASSSPGRGGDTQYF,once,TRBV19,TRBD2,TRBJ2-3
TGTGCCAGCAGCCATAGCGTGACAGGCAGCTATGGCTACACCTTC,CASSHSVTGSYGYTF,NA,TRBV7-2,NA,TRBJ1-2
TGCGCCAGCAGCTTGGGGGGACAGGGGTCCGGGGAGCTGTTTTTT,CASSLGGQGSGELFF,NA,TRBV5-1,TRBD1,TRBJ2-2
TGCGCCAGCAGCTTGGCCTTGGCCAGGAACTACAATGAGCAGTTCTTC,CASSLALARNYNEQFF,NA,TRBV5-1,NA,TRBJ2-1
TGTGCCAGCAGTCCCCGGACACCCCAAGAGACCCAGTACTTC,CASSPRTPQETQYF,NA,TRBV6-1,NA,TRBJ2-5
TGTGCCAGCAGCGACGACCGCTGGGAGAACTACGAGCAGTACTTC,CASSDDRWENYEQYF,NA,TRBV2,NA,TRBJ2-7
TGTGCCAGCAGCCACTATGTTACTGAAGCTTTCTTT,CASSHYVTEAFF,once,TRBV7-9,NA,TRBJ1-1
TGTGCCAGCAGTTCGGGACTAATCACAGATACGCAGTATTTT,CASSSGLITDTQYF,NA,TRBV27,TRBD2,TRBJ2-3
TGTGCCAGCACCGGGAGGGCCCCTGGAAACACCATATATTTT,CASTGRAPGNTIYF,NA,TRBV7-9,NA,TRBJ1-3
TGCGCCAGCAGCCAAGACAGTCACTCTGGGGCCAACGTCCTGACTTTC,CASSQDSHSGANVLTF,NA,TRBV4-3,NA,TRBJ2-6
TGTGCCAGCAGCAAGGACAGGGCTGGAAACACCATATATTTT,CASSKDRAGNTIYF,NA,TRBV5-8,TRBD1,TRBJ1-3
TGCGCCAGCAGCCAAGATCATCGACAGGGGATTTTCGGGGAGCTGTTTTTT,CASSQDHRQGIFGELFF,NA,TRBV4-3,TRBD1,TRBJ2-2
TGTGCCAGCAGCCCTCCTGATCTAGCGGAGACGCAGTATTTT,CASSPPDLAETQYF,NA,TRBV9,TRBD2,TRBJ2-3
TGTGCCAGCAGTGTGGGTCTTCCGGAGAGCTCTGGAAACACCATATATTTT,CASSVGLPESSGNTIYF,few,TRBV25-1,NA,TRBJ1-3
NA,CASSSTVAGGTDTQYF,NA,TRBV27,NA,TRBJ2-3
TGCGCCAGCAGCTTGCACCCGGAGGTCACTGAAGCTTTCTTT,CASSLHPEVTEAFF,NA,TRBV5-1,NA,TRBJ1-1
TGTGCCAGCAGCGTGAGTGGGGGGACAGGGATTCGGGAGACCCAGTACTTC,CASSVSGGTGIRETQYF,NA,TRBV9,TRBD1,TRBJ2-5
TGTGCCAGTAGTGTCGTCCTCAGGGTACACATTCAGTACTTC,CASSVVLRVHIQYF,few,TRBV19,NA,TRBJ2-4
TGTGCCAGCAGTTTTCTAGCGGGGGTATACAATGAGCAGTTCTTC,CASSFLAGVYNEQFF,NA,TRBV6-5,TRBD2,TRBJ2-1
TGTGCCAGCGCTGGACACCAGAACACCGGGGAGCTGTTTTTT,CASAGHQNTGELFF,few,TRBV6-1,NA,TRBJ2-2
TGTGCCAGCAGCTATAGCGGGGGGGCGGGGGAGACCCAGTACTTC,CASSYSGGAGETQYF,NA,TRBV5-4,TRBD2,TRBJ2-5
TGCAGCGTTGAGTGGAGGGGGCGGACTAGCGGAGGATACGAGCAGTACTTC,CSVEWRGRTSGGYEQYF,NA,TRBV29-1,TRBD2,TRBJ2-7
TGTGCCAGCTCCTCGATCATGACAGGGACGACTGAAGCTTTCTTT,CASSSIMTGTTEAFF,few,TRBV18,TRBD1,TRBJ1-1
TGTGCCAGCAGCGTAGTGGGGCGCGCAGATACGCAGTATTTT,CASSVVGRADTQYF,once,TRBV9,NA,TRBJ2-3
TGTGCCAGCAGCTTAGGTGTAGGGGGAAAGACCCAGTACTTC,CASSLGVGGKTQYF,NA,TRBV7-3,NA,TRBJ2-5
TGTGCCAGCAGAGTGACAGGGGGAAGGGCGGAGCAGTACTTC,CASRVTGGRAEQYF,NA,TRBV28,TRBD1,TRBJ2-7
TGTGCCATCACTCCGGGGTACAATCAGCCCCAGCATTTT,CAITPGYNQPQHF,NA,TRBV10-3,NA,TRBJ1-5
TGCGCCAGCAGCCATCCCGAGGGGGTAGCGGGGGCCGCTCCCAGGAGGCAGTATTTT,CASSHPEGVAGAAPRRQYF,once,TRBV4-1,TRBD2,TRBJ2-3
TGTGCCACCAGCGGGCAGGGAGGGGGAGATACGCAGTATTTT,CATSGQGGGDTQYF,NA,TRBV15,NA,TRBJ2-3
TGTGCCAGCAGTGACTCGACAGGGTTCGTCAATGAGCAGTTCTTC,CASSDSTGFVNEQFF,NA,TRBV25-1,TRBD1,TRBJ2-1
TGCAGTGGGGGACAGGGGAAGACCCAGTACTTC,CSGGQGKTQYF,NA,TRBV20-1,TRBD1,TRBJ2-5
TGCGCCAGCAGCTTCCGGGACAGGGGGGTAAATGAGCAGTTCTTC,CASSFRDRGVNEQFF,NA,TRBV5-1,TRBD1,TRBJ2-1
TGCAGCGTTGAACCGGGACAGGGTGACGAGCAGTACTTC,CSVEPGQGDEQYF,NA,TRBV29-1,TRBD1,TRBJ2-7
TGTGCCAGCAGTCCCAGGGACAGAGAGACCCAGTACTTC,CASSPRDRETQYF,NA,TRBV27,TRBD1,TRBJ2-5
TGTGCCTGGAGTGTTAGGGGTGCTCCCCCCCTCCACTTT,CAWSVRGAPPLHF,NA,TRBV30,NA,TRBJ1-6
TGTGCCTACCCACAGGGGTTGTCCGCCGGCTACACCTTC,CAYPQGLSAGYTF,NA,TRBV30,TRBD1,TRBJ1-2
TGCGCCAGCAGCTTACAAACAGGGGTTCGCACCGGGGAGCTGTTTTTT,CASSLQTGVRTGELFF,NA,TRBV5-1,TRBD1,TRBJ2-2
TGTGCCAGTAGTAAAACTAGAGAGTTAACCTACAATGAGCAGTTCTTC,CASSKTRELTYNEQFF,NA,TRBV19,NA,TRBJ2-1
TGCGCCAGCAGGGTATCCCGGGACAGCTCCTACGAGCAGTACTTC,CASRVSRDSSYEQYF,NA,TRBV5-1,TRBD1,TRBJ2-7
TGTGCCAGCAGTGCAACAGGGGTAAGGAACACTGAAGCTTTCTTT,CASSATGVRNTEAFF,NA,TRBV6-1,TRBD1,TRBJ1-1